This passage covers 7 T cell receptor beta chains from one sample sequenced in a study of blood T cell repertoires in COVID-19. Only in-frame clones appear in the TCRdb table, and some are missing; sequencing was by immunoSEQ multiplex PCR. The table shows about 55,000 clones, with about nine tenths occurring only once. The material sequenced was peripheral blood. The source is a man aged 70 or older with acute or convalescent COVID-19.

This sequence joins TRBV11-3 and TRBJ1-1; D not certain. CDR3 length: 13 amino acids. Germline CDR1 and CDR2: SGHNT and YENEEA. The ends were cut back, 5 bases at V and 3 bases at J, with 10 bases in the middle. In DNA, the CDR3 is TGTGCCAGCAGCGGATGGAGTGACACTGAAGCTTTCTTT. It specifies CASSGWSDTEAFF.

The V call is TRBV15, the J call TRBJ2-7, with D unresolved. V was trimmed by 0 bases and J by 4 bases, leaving 7 bases between them. The CDR3 is made up of 13 amino acids. Germline-derived CDR1 and CDR2 are LNHNV and YYDKDF (reference sequence). CDR3 sequence reads: CATSRDRGYEQYF. CDR3 DNA sequence: TGTGCCACCAGCAGAGATCGCGGATACGAGCAGTACTTC.

This sequence joins TRBV7-2 and TRBJ2-2, with 12 bases that match TRBD1. The CDR3 totals 16 residues. J lost 3 bases, V lost 6 bases, and 5 bases had no gene match. Germline V gives CDR1 SGHTA, CDR2 FQGNSA. The CDR3 DNA reads TGTGCCAGCAGGGGACAGGGGGCGATCGACACCGGGGAGCTGTTTTTT. As protein: CASRGQGAIDTGELFF.

CDR3 amino acids: CASSLGNRGSQETQYF. Written as DNA, the CDR3 is TGCGCCAGCAGCTTGGGGAACAGGGGGAGCCAAGAGACCCAGTACTTC. The chain carries TRBV5-1 and TRBJ2-5, with 8 nucleotides matching TRBD1. Germline CDR1 is SGHRS and CDR2 is YFSETQ. CDR3 size: 16 residues. V lost 0 bases and J lost 1; bases outside the gene matches: 5.

Written as DNA, the CDR3 is TGTGCCAGCAGTGATTGGCAGGGCGTCACTGAAGCTTTCTTT. This sequence encodes CASSDWQGVTEAFF. The chain is built from TRBV6-1 and TRBJ1-1; perhaps TRBD1 as D (5 bases). Germline CDR1 is MNHNS and CDR2 is SASEGT. V shed 3 bases and J shed 4 bases, with 12 bases lying between them. The CDR3 is made up of 14 amino acids.

The chain joins TRBV19 to TRBJ2-7; 8 positions match TRBD2. Germline loops: CDR1 LNHDA, CDR2 SQIVND (reference sequence). V dropped 3 bases and J dropped 5; count of bases not matched to a gene: 6. This CDR3 spans 14 amino acids. The CDR3 here is CASSMGREVNEQYF. The DNA for the CDR3 is TGTGCCAGTAGTATGGGGCGGGAGGTGAACGAGCAGTACTTC.

The rearrangement joins TRBV5-4 to TRBJ2-5; 9 bases match TRBD1. Germline CDR1 and CDR2: SGHNT and YYREEE (reference sequence). V was clipped by 4 bases and J by 3 bases; unmatched bases: 4. There are 14 residues in the CDR3. DNA of the CDR3: TGTGCCAGCAGCCCCGGACAGGGGAAAGAGACCCAGTACTTC. Amino acids: CASSPGQGKETQYF.